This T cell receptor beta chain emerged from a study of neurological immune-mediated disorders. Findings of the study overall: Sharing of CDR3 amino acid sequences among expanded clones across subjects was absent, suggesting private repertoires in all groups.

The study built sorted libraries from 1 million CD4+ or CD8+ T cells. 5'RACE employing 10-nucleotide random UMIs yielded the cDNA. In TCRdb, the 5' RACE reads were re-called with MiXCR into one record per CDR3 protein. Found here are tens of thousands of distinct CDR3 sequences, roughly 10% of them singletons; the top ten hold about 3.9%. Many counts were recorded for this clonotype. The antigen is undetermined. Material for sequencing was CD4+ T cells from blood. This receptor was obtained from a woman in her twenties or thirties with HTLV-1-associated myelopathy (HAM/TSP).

Here the CDR3 DNA reads TGTGCCAGCAGGTCGACAGGGTCTGAAGCTTTCTTT. Its translation is CASRSTGSEAFF. The chain recombines TRBV6-5 with TRBJ1-1, with 7 bases that match TRBD1. V gave up 6 bases and J gave up 6 bases; unmatched junction bases: 4. This CDR3 spans 12 amino acids. CDR1 and CDR2 from the germline V gene are MNHEY and SVGAGI.